This passage covers 9 T cell receptor beta chains from one sample sequenced in a study of vaccination effects on CD4 cells after COVID-19. Sequencing was performed with immunoSEQ multiplex PCR; in TCRdb, only in-frame clones are kept and a portion is missing. The table shows tens of thousands of clones, with about four fifths occurring only once. Expansion of antigen-specific CD4+ T cells with viral peptide pools was carried out by the ViraFEST assay before sequencing. Upon completion of approximately ten days in culture, CD4+ T cells were isolated. In the vaccine recipients, nucleocapsid antibodies were negative and there was no prior SARS-CoV-2 infection. These receptors have no identified antigens. The sample here was CD4+ T cells from PBMCs cultured with HCoV-NL63 spike peptides, taken before COVID-19 vaccination. The source is a human donor who received a COVID-19 vaccine.

V and J are TRBV7-6 and TRBJ1-5; the D is unclear. V lost 3 bases and J 5 bases, leaving 8 bases between the germline ends. The CDR3 is made up of 13 amino acids. Germline V CDR1 and CDR2: SGHVS, FNYEAQ. The CDR3 is CASSFNSDQPQHF. In nucleotides, the CDR3 is TGTGCCAGCAGCTTCAACTCCGATCAGCCCCAGCATTTT.

The chain has TRBV13 and TRBJ1-2, with 11 bases that match TRBD1. Germline V gene data show CDR1 as PRHDT and CDR2 as FYEKMQ (reference sequence). This CDR3 is 18 amino acids long. The V gene end was trimmed by 5 bases and the J gene end by 4 bases; junction bases not matched to a gene: 15. The CDR3 sequence is CASSTTEDRGRLAYGYTF. CDR3 nucleotide sequence: TGTGCCAGCAGCACGACTGAGGACAGGGGGCGCTTAGCCTATGGCTACACCTTC.

The sample holds one count of this clone. The rearrangement uses TRBV21-1 and TRBJ2-3; the table's D gene call, TRBD2, was not cross checked with the DNA. TRBV21-1 constitutes a pseudogene. The CDR3 totals 18 residues. The CDR3 sequence: CASSKVQEGGGAVDTQYF. In nucleotides, the CDR3 is TGTGCCAGCAGCAAGGTTCAAGAGGGCGGGGGGGCCGTCGATACGCAGTATTTT.

CDR3 amino acids: CAWQGFYNEQFF. The CDR3 DNA reads as TGTGCCTGGCAGGGCTTTTACAATGAGCAGTTCTTC. The genes are TRBV30 and TRBJ2-1; tentative D call: TRBD1 (5 bases). The germline V gene encodes CDR1 GTSNPN and CDR2 SVGIG (reference sequence). With 5 bases removed from V and 4 bases from J, the gap between germline ends came to 9 bases. The CDR3 spans 12 residues.

The chain has TRBV7-9 and TRBJ1-4; D call uncertain. Germline V gene lookup returns CDR1 SEHNR and CDR2 FQNEAQ (reference sequence). The CDR3 sequence is 15 residues long. Between the trimmed V and J ends, which lost 4 bases and 0 bases, there was a span of 9 bases. The CDR3: CASSSGRATNEKLFF. Here the CDR3 DNA reads TGTGCCAGCAGCTCGGGCCGAGCAACTAATGAAAAACTGTTTTTT.

The gene calls are TRBV3-1 (or the pseudogene TRBV3-2) and TRBJ2-3; no firm D call. In germline, CDR1 is LGHDT, CDR2 YNNKEL (reference sequence). V lost 4 bases and J lost 2, with 13 bases in between. The CDR3 runs to 15 residues. CDR3 bases: TGTGCCAGCAGCCTGTCCGCGGCCTTCACAGATACGCAGTATTTT. It translates to CASSLSAAFTDTQYF.

V is TRBV6-2 or TRBV6-3 and J is TRBJ1-2; possible D gene TRBD1, 5 bases. V lost 2 bases and J 4 bases, leaving 11 bases between the germline ends. Germline lookup yields CDR1 MNHEY and CDR2 SVGEGT. This CDR3 has 14 amino acids. For the CDR3, the DNA is TGTGCCAGCAGTTACCCGGGGACTTCCTATGGCTACACCTTC. It translates to CASSYPGTSYGYTF.

The rearrangement uses TRBV19 and TRBJ1-2; D is undetermined. Germline CDR1 and CDR2: LNHDA and SQIVND (reference sequence). Trimming removed 3 bases from V and 2 bases from J, with 13 bases in between. The CDR3 totals 15 residues. The CDR3 protein is CASSIGHATNYGYTF. Written as DNA, the CDR3 is TGTGCCAGTAGTATCGGGCACGCTACGAACTATGGCTACACCTTC.

The chain employs TRBV3-1 (or the pseudogene TRBV3-2) and TRBJ2-1; D possibly uses TRBD1 or TRBD2 (7 bases each). Between the trimmed V and J ends, which lost 0 bases and 8 bases, there was a span of 14 bases. There are 15 residues in the CDR3. Germline-derived CDR1 and CDR2 are LGHDT and YNNKEL (reference sequence). The DNA for the CDR3 is TGTGCCAGCAGCCAAGATTTGGGAGGGGGCTATGAGCAGTTCTTC. Translation gives CASSQDLGGGYEQFF.